A single sample gave rise to the 22 T cell receptor beta chains below, sequenced in a study of identical twins. TCRdb reprocessed the 5' RACE reads via MiXCR and lists one record per CDR3 protein. The sample carries hundreds of thousands of distinct CDR3 sequences, around a sixth recorded once. In addition, the sample was reused for a study of T cells expressing NK-cell markers.

Sequences were obtained from PBMCs. The receptor set was obtained from a young woman in good health.

This chain links TRBV5-1 with TRBJ1-3; no definite D call. The germline V gene has CDR1 SGHRS and CDR2 YFSETQ. V lost 0 bases and J 0 bases, leaving 7 bases between the germline ends. This CDR3 region has 15 residues. The CDR3 coding sequence is TGCGCCAGCAGCTTGGCCCTGAGCTCTGGAAACACCATATATTTT. It translates to CASSLALSSGNTIYF.

This clonotype was observed a handful of times. The chain recombines TRBV4-1 with TRBJ2-7, with 7 bases fitting TRBD1. This CDR3 is 15 amino acids long. The V gene end was trimmed by 0 bases and the J gene end by 3 bases; junction bases not matched to a gene: 5. CDR1 MGHRA and CDR2 YSYEKL come from the germline V gene. The chain's CDR3 is CASSQEGQPLYEQYF. The CDR3 DNA is TGCGCCAGCAGCCAAGAGGGACAGCCCCTCTACGAGCAGTACTTC.

This clonotype was detected a few times. The chain carries TRBV12-3 or TRBV12-4 and TRBJ1-5; perhaps TRBD1 as D (6 bases). The length of the CDR3 is 16 residues. V was clipped by 6 bases and J by 2 bases, with 17 bases between them. Here the CDR3 DNA reads TGTGCCAGCAGCCCTATGGGGGGCTTAGGCAATCAGCCCCAGCATTTT. Protein: CASSPMGGLGNQPQHF.

This clonotype was observed a handful of times. The J gene is TRBJ2-7, the V gene TRBV10-3, with D tentatively TRBD1 or TRBD2 (6 bases each). CDR1 ENHRY and CDR2 SYGVKD come from the germline V gene. Trimming took off 7 bases at V and 7 bases at J, with 14 bases between the two ends. CDR3 size: 12 residues. In DNA form, the CDR3 reads TGTGCCATCACACAGGGCCGGGGGGAGCAGTACTTC. Its protein is CAITQGRGEQYF.

The chain has TRBV12-3 or TRBV12-4 and TRBJ2-3; 9 bases match TRBD2. This CDR3 is built from 18 residues. V shed 6 bases and J 0 bases; nucleotides not matched to a gene: 13. The CDR3 reads CASRSGGPKTPSTDTQYF. In DNA form, the CDR3 reads TGTGCCAGCAGGAGCGGGGGGCCCAAAACACCTAGCACAGATACGCAGTATTTT.

The sample holds a few counts of this clonotype. The gene calls are TRBV12-3 or TRBV12-4 and TRBJ2-3; D not certain. The CDR3 contains 14 residues. Trimming took 6 bases from V and 6 from J, leaving 16 bases between them. Here the CDR3 reads CASRDFRRSDTQYF. The CDR3 bases are TGTGCCAGCAGGGATTTCCGACGCAGTGATACGCAGTATTTT.

The chain carries TRBV10-3 and TRBJ2-2; D remains unclear. The CDR3 is made up of 12 amino acids. CDR1 and CDR2 from the germline V gene are ENHRY and SYGVKD. V was shortened by 2 bases and J by 6 bases, with 4 bases between the two germline ends. The CDR3 loop reads CAISEDPGELFF. The CDR3 DNA follows: TGTGCCATCAGTGAGGACCCCGGGGAGCTGTTTTTT.

This clonotype was found a few times. The chain links TRBV4-3 to TRBJ1-1, with 12 bases that match TRBD1. The CDR3 covers 19 residues. V trimming: 5 bases; J trimming: 3 bases; junction bases outside the gene matches: 16. Germline V gene lookup returns CDR1 LGHNA and CDR2 YSLEER. The CDR3 spells CASSEGTGGEGNVDTEAFF. CDR3 nucleotide sequence: TGCGCCAGCAGCGAAGGGACAGGGGGCGAAGGGAATGTAGACACTGAAGCTTTCTTT.

This clonotype was seen a handful of times. The chain couples TRBV6-1 to TRBJ2-5; 7 nucleotides align to TRBD2. Trimming removed 8 bases from V and 5 bases from J; junction bases left unmatched: 8. Germline V gene lookup returns CDR1 MNHNS and CDR2 SASEGT. The CDR3 runs to 13 residues. The CDR3 region has the DNA TGTGCCAGCTCCCCGCGGGGGTGGGAGACCCAGTACTTC. Protein sequence: CASSPRGWETQYF.

A few counts support this clonotype. The chain recombines TRBV12-3 or TRBV12-4 with TRBJ1-2; D gene unclear. The CDR3 consists of 10 residues. V gave up 5 bases and J gave up 5 bases, with 3 bases separating them. In nucleotides, the CDR3 is TGTGCCAGCAGTAATTATGGCTACACCTTC. Translation gives CASSNYGYTF.

This clonotype has more than one count but fewer than ten. V gene TRBV20-1 combines with J gene TRBJ2-7; 8 nucleotides agree with TRBD2. Germline lookup yields CDR1 DFQATT and CDR2 SNEGSKA (reference sequence). V was pared by 5 bases and J by 5 bases, with 5 bases of the junction left unmatched. The CDR3 contains 12 residues. In DNA form, the CDR3 reads TGCAGTGCTCTCCGGGGGGGACACGAGCAGTACTTC. It is translated as CSALRGGHEQYF.

The genes are TRBV2 and TRBJ2-5; the match to TRBD2 covers 11 bases. This CDR3 is 13 amino acids long. V lost 8 bases, J lost 3 bases, and 2 bases stayed unmatched. Germline V gene lookup returns CDR1 SNHLY and CDR2 FYNNEI. The CDR3 here is CASQGLAEETQYF. The CDR3 DNA is TGTGCCAGCCAGGGACTAGCGGAAGAGACCCAGTACTTC.

This clonotype was seen a handful of times. The J gene is TRBJ2-3, the V gene TRBV20-1, with TRBD2 matching 8 bases. Trimming cost V 6 bases and J 2 bases; bases outside gene matches: 10. The CDR3 contains 15 residues. Per germline, CDR1 DFQATT and CDR2 SNEGSKA (reference sequence). Here the CDR3 reads CSANRGGSATDTQYF. CDR3 coding DNA: TGCAGTGCCAATCGGGGGGGTTCAGCCACAGATACGCAGTATTTT.

V usage is TRBV7-9 and J usage is TRBJ2-5; 9 bases are shared with TRBD2. CDR3 size: 15 residues. After removal of 5 bases from V and 2 bases from J, the junction contained 6 bases not matched to a gene. Germline assignment: CDR1 SEHNR and CDR2 FQNEAQ (reference sequence). The CDR3 nucleotides read TGTGCCAGCAGCCGAGCGGGGGGCCCACAAGAGACCCAGTACTTC. It encodes CASSRAGGPQETQYF.

The V call is TRBV5-1, the J call TRBJ2-3, with 9 positions matching TRBD1. The germline gives CDR1 SGHRS, CDR2 YFSETQ. The CDR3 sequence is 14 residues long. Losses at the gene ends were 3 bases for V and 3 bases for J; bases not matched to a gene: 2. Here the CDR3 reads CASSSQGATDTQYF. CDR3 DNA sequence: TGCGCCAGCAGCTCACAGGGGGCGACAGATACGCAGTATTTT.

The genes are TRBV6-5 and TRBJ1-1; D remains unclear. CDR3 length: 15 amino acids. Germline V gives CDR1 MNHEY, CDR2 SVGAGI. Trimming removed 2 bases at V and 0 bases at J, with 10 bases between. Written as DNA, the CDR3 is TGTGCCAGCAGTTACACAGAGCTTATGAACACTGAAGCTTTCTTT. Amino acid sequence: CASSYTELMNTEAFF.

This clonotype was seen a few times. The chain has TRBV15 and TRBJ1-2; no firm D call. The CDR3 covers 12 residues. Germline CDR1 is LNHNV and CDR2 is YYDKDF (reference sequence). Trimming left V 0 bases short and J 10 bases short, with 9 bases between. Written as DNA, the CDR3 is TGTGCCACCAGCAGAGATAGCGGGGACTACACCTTC. This encodes CATSRDSGDYTF.

The table lists this clonotype with a few counts. The V gene is TRBV5-5, the J gene TRBJ2-1; D unclear. The CDR3 loop spans 13 amino acids. Trimming removed 1 base at V and 6 bases at J, with 8 bases between. Germline CDR1 and CDR2: SGHKS and YYEKEE (reference sequence). The CDR3: CASSLNLFNEQFF. For the CDR3, the DNA is TGTGCCAGCAGCTTGAACCTGTTCAATGAGCAGTTCTTC.

The chain recombines TRBV5-1 with TRBJ2-4; possible D gene TRBD1, 5 bases. CDR3 length: 13 amino acids. The germline CDR1 and CDR2 sequences are SGHRS and YFSETQ. The germline V and J ends were trimmed by 2 bases and 8 bases, with 11 bases remaining between them. The CDR3 sequence is CASSFSGQYIQYF. The DNA of the CDR3 is TGCGCCAGCAGCTTCTCAGGGCAGTACATTCAGTACTTC.

The rearrangement joins TRBV5-4 to TRBJ2-6; D is unresolved. Trimming cost V 3 bases and J 0 bases, with 7 bases left between them. The length of the CDR3 is 15 residues. In germline, CDR1 is SGHNT, CDR2 YYREEE (reference sequence). The CDR3 region is CASSSQSSGANVLTF. The CDR3 DNA reads as TGTGCCAGCAGCTCTCAAAGCTCTGGGGCCAACGTCCTGACTTTC. Filled out from reference TRBV5-4 and TRBJ2-6, the complete variable domain reads ETGVTQSPTHLIKTRGQQVTLRCSSQSGHNTVSWYQQALGQGPQFIFQYYREEENGRGNFPPRFSGLQFPNYSSELNVNALELDDSALYLCASSSQSSGANVLTFGAGSRLTVL.

V gene TRBV7-2 combines with J gene TRBJ2-3, with D maybe TRBD2 (6 bases). Germline V lookup: CDR1 SGHTA, CDR2 FQGNSA. Between the trimmed V and J ends, which lost 1 base and 3 bases, there was a span of 14 bases. The CDR3 is 16 residues long. The CDR3 nucleotides read TGTGCCAGCAGCTTAGATCCGGGAGTGGGAACAGATACGCAGTATTTT. This codes for CASSLDPGVGTDTQYF.

This clonotype was detected only a few times. The chain is built from TRBV5-1 and TRBJ2-5; tentative D call: TRBD1 (5 bases). This CDR3 has 15 amino acids. CDR1 SGHRS and CDR2 YFSETQ come from the germline V gene. V gave up 2 bases and J gave up 5 bases, with 16 bases separating them. The CDR3 DNA is TGCGCCAGCAGCTTTCCCACCCAGGGTGGGGAGACCCAGTACTTC. It codes for CASSFPTQGGETQYF.